This T cell receptor beta chain was recovered during a study of blood T cells in healthy people across ages. General study findings and limits: Possibly confounding the expanded clonotype changes was the fact that donor CMV status was unknown.

Then a second PCR, running about 7 to 11 cycles, was carried out with a sample-barcoded 5' primer and a J-beta primer mix. A template-switch adaptor that had 12 random nucleotides put a tag on each cDNA molecule. TCRdb reprocessed the 5' RACE reads with MiXCR, giving one entry per CDR3 protein. Of hundreds of thousands of distinct CDR3 sequences listed, roughly 20% are singletons. The CDR3 length is 15 residues. The germline V and J ends were trimmed by 3 bases and 1 base, with 12 bases remaining between them. The germline V gene has CDR1 KGHSH and CDR2 LQKENI. On this clonotype: What it binds is not known.

Collection of about 9.4 milliliters of peripheral blood was performed for each donor. This TCR was recovered from a man aged 70-80 years in good health. This sequence joins TRBV18 and TRBJ2-5; no clear D. The source material was blood. The CDR3 sequence is CASSPPGTLQETQYF. CDR3 nucleotides: TGTGCCAGCTCACCGCCCGGTACACTCCAAGAGACCCAGTACTTC.